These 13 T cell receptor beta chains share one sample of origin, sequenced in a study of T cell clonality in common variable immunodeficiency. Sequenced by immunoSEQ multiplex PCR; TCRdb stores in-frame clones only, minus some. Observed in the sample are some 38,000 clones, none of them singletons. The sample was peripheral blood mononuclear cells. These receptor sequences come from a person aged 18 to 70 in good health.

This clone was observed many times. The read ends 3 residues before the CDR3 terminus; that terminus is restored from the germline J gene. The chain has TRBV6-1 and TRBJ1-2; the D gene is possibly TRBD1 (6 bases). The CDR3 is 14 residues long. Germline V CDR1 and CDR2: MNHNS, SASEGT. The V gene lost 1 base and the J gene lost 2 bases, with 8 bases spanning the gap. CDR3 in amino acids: CASSEGQVNYGYTF. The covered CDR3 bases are TGTGCCAGCAGTGAAGGACAGGTAAACTATGGC.

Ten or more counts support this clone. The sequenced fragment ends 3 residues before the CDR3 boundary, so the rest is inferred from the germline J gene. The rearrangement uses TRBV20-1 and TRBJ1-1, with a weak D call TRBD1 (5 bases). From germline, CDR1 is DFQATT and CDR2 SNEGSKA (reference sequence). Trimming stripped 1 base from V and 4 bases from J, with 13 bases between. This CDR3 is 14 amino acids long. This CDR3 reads CSARARVVGTEAFF. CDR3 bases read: TGCAGTGCTAGAGCCAGGGTAGTCGGCACTGAA.

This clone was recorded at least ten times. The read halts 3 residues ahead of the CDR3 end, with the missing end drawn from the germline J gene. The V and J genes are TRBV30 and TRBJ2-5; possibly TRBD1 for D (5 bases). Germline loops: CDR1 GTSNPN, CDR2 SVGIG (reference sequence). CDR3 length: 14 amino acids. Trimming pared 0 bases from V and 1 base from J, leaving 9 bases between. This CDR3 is CAWSVSDTQETQYF. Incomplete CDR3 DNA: TGTGCCTGGAGTGTATCGGACACCCAAGAGACC.

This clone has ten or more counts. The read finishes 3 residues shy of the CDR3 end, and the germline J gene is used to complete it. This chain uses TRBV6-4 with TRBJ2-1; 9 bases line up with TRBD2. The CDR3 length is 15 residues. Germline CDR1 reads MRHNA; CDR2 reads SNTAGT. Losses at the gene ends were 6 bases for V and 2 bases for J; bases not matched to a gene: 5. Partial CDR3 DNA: TGTGCCAGCAGGACGATAGCGGGAGCCTACAATGAG. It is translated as CASRTIAGAYNE. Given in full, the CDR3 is CASRTIAGAYNEQFF.

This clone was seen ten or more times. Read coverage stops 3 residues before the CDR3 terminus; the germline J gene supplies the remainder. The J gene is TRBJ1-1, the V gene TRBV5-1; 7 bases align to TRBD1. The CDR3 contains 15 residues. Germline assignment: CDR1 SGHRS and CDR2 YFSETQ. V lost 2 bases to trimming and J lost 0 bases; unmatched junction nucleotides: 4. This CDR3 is CASSFQGVMNTEAFF. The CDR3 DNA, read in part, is TGCGCCAGCAGCTTCCAGGGGGTCATGAACACTGAA.

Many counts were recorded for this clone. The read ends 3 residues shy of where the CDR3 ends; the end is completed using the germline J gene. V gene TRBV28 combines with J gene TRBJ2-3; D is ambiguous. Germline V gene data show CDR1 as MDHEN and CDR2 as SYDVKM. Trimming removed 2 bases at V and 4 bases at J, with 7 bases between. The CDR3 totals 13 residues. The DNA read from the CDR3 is TGTGCCAGCAGTTTAAGCGTCCCAGATACG. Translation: CASSLSVPDT. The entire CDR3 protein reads CASSLSVPDTQYF.

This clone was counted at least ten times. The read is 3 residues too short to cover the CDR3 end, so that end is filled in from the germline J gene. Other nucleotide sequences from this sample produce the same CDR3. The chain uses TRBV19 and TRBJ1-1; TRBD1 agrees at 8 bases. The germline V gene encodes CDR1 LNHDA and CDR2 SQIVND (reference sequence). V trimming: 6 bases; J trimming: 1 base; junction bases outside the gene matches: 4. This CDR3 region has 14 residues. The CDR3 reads CASRLQGGNTEAFF. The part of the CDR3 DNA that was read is TGTGCCAGTAGGCTACAGGGGGGGAACACTGAA.

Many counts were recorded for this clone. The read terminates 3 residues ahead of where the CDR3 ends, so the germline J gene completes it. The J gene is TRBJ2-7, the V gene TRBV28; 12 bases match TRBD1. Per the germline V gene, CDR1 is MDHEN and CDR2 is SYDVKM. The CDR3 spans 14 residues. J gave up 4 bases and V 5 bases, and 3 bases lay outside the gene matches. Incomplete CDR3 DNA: TGTGCCAGCAGTCGGGACAGGGGGCTTTACGAG. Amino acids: CASSRDRGLYE. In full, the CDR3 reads CASSRDRGLYEQYF.

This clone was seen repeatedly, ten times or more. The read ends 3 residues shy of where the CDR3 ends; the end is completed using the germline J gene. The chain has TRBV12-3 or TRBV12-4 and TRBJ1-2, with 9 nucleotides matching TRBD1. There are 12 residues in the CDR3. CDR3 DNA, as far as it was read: TGTGCCAGCAGGACAGGGGGGGGCGGC. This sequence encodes CASRTGGGG. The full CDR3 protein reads CASRTGGGGYTF.

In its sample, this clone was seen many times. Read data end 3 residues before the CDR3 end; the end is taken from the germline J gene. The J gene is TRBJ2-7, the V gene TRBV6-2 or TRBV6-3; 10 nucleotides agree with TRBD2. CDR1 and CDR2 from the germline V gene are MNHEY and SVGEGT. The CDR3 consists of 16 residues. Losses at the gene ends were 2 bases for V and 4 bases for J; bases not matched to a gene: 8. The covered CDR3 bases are TGTGCCAGCAGTTACGAGGTGGCACTAGCGGGGTACGAG. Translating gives CASSYEVALAGYE. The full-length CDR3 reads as CASSYEVALAGYEQYF.

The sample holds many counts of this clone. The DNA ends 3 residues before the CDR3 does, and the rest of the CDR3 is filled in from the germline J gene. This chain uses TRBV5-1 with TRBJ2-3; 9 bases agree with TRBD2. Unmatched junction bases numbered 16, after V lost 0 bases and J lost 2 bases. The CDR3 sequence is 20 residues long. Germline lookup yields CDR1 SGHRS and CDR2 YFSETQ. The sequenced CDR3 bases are TGCGCCAGCAGCTTGGCGATCTCCCCTAGCGGGAATGACTACACAGATACG. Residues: CASSLAISPSGNDYTDT. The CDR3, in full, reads CASSLAISPSGNDYTDTQYF. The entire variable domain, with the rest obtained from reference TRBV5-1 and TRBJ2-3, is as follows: KAGVTQTPRYLIKTRGQQVTLSCSPISGHRSVSWYQQTPGQGLQFLFEYFSETQRNKGNFPGRFSGRQFSNSRSEMNVSTLELGDSALYLCASSLAISPSGNDYTDTQYFGPGTRLTVL.

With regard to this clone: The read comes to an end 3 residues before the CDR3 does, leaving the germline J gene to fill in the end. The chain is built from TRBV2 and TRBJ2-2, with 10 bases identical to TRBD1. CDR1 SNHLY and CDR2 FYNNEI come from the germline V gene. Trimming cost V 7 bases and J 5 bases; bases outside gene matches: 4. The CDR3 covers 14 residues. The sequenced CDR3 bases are TGTGCCAGCACATCGGGACAGGGGACCGGGGAG. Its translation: CASTSGQGTGE. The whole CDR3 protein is CASTSGQGTGELFF.

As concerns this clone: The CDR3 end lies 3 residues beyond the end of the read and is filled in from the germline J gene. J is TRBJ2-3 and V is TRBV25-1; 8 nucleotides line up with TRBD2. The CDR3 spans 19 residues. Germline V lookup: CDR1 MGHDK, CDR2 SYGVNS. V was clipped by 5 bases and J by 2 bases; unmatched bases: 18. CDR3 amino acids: CASSLRRFERESDTDTQYF. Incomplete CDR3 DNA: TGTGCCAGCAGTCTCCGGCGATTTGAGCGGGAGTCGGACACAGATACG.